The following is a T cell receptor (beta chain) sequence with its context. The table lists this clonotype with many counts. What this receptor recognizes is not known. Within one base of it there is no much larger clone, and no base qualities were kept. The CDR3, cysteine through phenylalanine, is 15 amino acids long. Only the CDR3 region is kept as DNA, spanning 45 bases read in frame from base 1. Via the germline V gene, CDR1 is SGHVS and CDR2 FNYEAQ. The germline V end is reduced by 5 bases and the J end by 3 bases; junction bases left unmatched: 6. This sample was included in a study of early T cells in non-severe SARS-CoV-2 infection (dated by TCRdb to the early 2020s). About the full investigation: TCR sequencing used bulk RNA from unsorted whole blood, so alpha and beta chains could not be paired. Broader findings and caveats from the paper: Matching against VDJdb was skewed toward anti-spike CD8 responses, likely underestimated virus-specific expansions, and missed private and CD4 specificities.

The study was a case-control design nested within a healthcare worker cohort in London, UK, with weekly nasopharyngeal swab PCR tests and blood sampling. Healthcare workers were recruited between 23 and 31 March 2020, during the week of the UK lockdown, and were followed weekly for up to about 15 weeks. Library generation was performed with 5' RACE. Sequencing was carried out with a NextSeq 500. The TCR library protocol attached unique molecular identifiers to individual cDNA molecules to correct for sequencing error and PCR bias. Both TCR alpha and beta chains were sequenced, and tight co-correlation was observed between alpha and beta sequence abundances in each sample. Turning to the authors' computational methods: Decombinator V4 was used to annotate TCR sequences for V gene, J gene and CDR3. Expanded TCRs were defined as changing significantly between any two time points under a Poisson model with p below 0.0001. Abundances of TCRs were expressed as counts per million after normalisation to the total number of TCRs sequenced in each sample. MAIT TCRs were defined by TRAV1-2 paired with TRAJ12, TRAJ20 or TRAJ33, and iNKT TCRs by TRAV10 paired with TRAJ18. VDJdb, accessed 1 November 2021, was searched for CMV, EBV and SARS-CoV-2 annotated TCRs, excluding TCRs annotated for multiple antigens. TCRdb itself trimmed the public reads at Q25 with fastp, ran MiXCR and retained productive beta chains. For every CDR3 protein sequence, its rows merge into one entry that carries the most common genes and DNA. TCRdb assigned the V and J calls; the authors' analysis was not used. The sample table records tens of thousands of distinct CDR3 sequences; approximately 7% of these occur just once. In total, the top ten clones hold about 36% of the sample.

This clonotype was obtained from an adult who was a healthcare worker with PCR-confirmed SARS-CoV-2 infection or an uninfected control (not recorded which). The sequence links TRBV7-6 to TRBJ2-2; 7 nucleotides in the junction match TRBD2. The sequenced sample was whole blood. Here is the DNA: TGTGCCAGCAGCGGTGAAGCGGGATACACCGGGGAGCTGTTTTTT. Its translation reads: CASSGEAGYTGELFF.